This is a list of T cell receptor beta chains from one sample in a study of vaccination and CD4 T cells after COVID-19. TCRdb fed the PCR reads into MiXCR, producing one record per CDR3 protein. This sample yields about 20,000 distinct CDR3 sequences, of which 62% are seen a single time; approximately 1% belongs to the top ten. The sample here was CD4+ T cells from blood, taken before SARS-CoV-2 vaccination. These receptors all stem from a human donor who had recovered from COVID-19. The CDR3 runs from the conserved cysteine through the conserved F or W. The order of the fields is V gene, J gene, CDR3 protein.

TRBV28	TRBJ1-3	CASSPGTEGNTIYF
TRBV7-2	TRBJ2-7	CASRARDASYEQYF
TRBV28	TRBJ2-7	CASSPGQDVYEQYF
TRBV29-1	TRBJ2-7	CSARVGGFVEQYF
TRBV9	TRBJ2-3	CASSDRDRGDTQYF
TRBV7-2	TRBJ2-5	CASSLYQETQYF
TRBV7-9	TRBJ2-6	CAKDRGSSGANVLTF
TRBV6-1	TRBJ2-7	CASSLASSYEQYF
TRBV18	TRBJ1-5	CASSPQGASNQPQHF
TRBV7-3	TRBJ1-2	CASSLRAEEDYGYTF
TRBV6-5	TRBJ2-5	CASSYAGTSGTQETQYF
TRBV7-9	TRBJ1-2	CASSLVTDNYGYTF
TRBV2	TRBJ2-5	CASRIAGQYQETQYF
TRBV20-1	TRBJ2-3	CSARYGGADTQYF
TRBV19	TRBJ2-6	CASTGATWTSGRDGANVLTF
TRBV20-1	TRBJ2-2	CSAREAGGANTGELFF
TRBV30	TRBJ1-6	CAYRQTPNSPLHF
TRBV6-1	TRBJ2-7	CATRSGVTYEQYF
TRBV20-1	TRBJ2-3	CSGSERERGTDTQYF
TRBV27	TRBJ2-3	CASSPRGFVRWGTDTQYF
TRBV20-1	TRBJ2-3	CSGCPVADTQYF
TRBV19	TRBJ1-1	CASSIDPAGNTEAFF
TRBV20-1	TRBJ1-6	CSASGGSSPLHF
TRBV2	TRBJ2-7	CATNRPLEDEQYF
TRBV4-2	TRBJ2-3	CASSQAGPGEADTQYF
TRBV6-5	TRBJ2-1	CASSYGRVHSYNEQFF
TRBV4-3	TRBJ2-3	CASSLYSGSVADTQYF
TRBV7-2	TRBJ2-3	CASSLDYSDTQYF
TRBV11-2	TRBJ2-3	CASSLGASGGDF
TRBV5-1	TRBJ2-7	CASSPGTSGATYEQYF
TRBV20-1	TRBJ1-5	CSARHGARGNQPQHF
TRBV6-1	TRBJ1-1	CASRDLGVGPTEAFF
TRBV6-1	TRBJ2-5	CASDTGGWVQETQYF
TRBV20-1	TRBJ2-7	CSARLKLGGTSGSLSYEQYF
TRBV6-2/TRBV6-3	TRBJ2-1	CASSYSNSRGRRLSSYNEQFF
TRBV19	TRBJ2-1	CASKAGTYNEQFF
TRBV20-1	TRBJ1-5	CSARVQGGSNQPQHF
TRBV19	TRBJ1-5	CASSITGGGNQPQHF
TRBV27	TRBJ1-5	CASSPGTRILSNQPQHF
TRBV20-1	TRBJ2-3	CSASPGLAGGSIIASTDTQYF
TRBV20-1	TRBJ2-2	CSADRAGELFF
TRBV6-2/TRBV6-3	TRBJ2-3	CASRNGGPSTDTQYF
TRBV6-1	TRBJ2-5	CASREGSRQETQYF
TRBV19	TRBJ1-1	CASSARLEAFF
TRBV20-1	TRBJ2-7	CSASNLGGGLAGGGEQYF